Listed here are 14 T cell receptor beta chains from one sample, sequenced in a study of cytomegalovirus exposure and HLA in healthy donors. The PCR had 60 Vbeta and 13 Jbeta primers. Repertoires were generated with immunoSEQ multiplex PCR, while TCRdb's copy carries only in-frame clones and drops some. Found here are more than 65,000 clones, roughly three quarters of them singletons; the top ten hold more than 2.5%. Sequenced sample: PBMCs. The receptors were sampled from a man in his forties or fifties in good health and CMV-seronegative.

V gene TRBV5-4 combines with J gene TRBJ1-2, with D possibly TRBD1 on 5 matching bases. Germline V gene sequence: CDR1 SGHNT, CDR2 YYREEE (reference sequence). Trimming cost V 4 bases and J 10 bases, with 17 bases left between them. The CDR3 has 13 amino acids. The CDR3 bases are TGTGCCAGCAGCCCCGAACTGGAGGGGCTCTACACCTTC. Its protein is CASSPELEGLYTF.

The CDR3 reads CASSRGTSAFMETQYF. CDR3 sequence (DNA): TGCGCCAGCAGCCGGGGGACTAGCGCCTTTATGGAGACCCAGTACTTC. The chain employs TRBV5-1 and TRBJ2-5, with 10 bases that match TRBD2. V dropped 4 bases and J dropped 5; count of bases not matched to a gene: 11. Looked up from germline, CDR1 is SGHRS and CDR2 is YFSETQ. The CDR3 is 16 amino acids.

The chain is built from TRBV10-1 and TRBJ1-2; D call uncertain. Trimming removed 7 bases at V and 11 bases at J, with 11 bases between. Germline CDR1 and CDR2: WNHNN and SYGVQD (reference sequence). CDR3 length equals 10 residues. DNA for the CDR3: TGCGCCAGCATGACTTCTAGGTACACCTTC. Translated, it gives CASMTSRYTF.

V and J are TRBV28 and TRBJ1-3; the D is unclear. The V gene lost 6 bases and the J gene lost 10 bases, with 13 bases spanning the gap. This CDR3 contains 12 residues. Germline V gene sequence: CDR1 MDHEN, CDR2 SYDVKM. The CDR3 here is CASSLGSSTIYF. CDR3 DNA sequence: TGTGCCAGCAGCCTTGGCAGTTCGACCATATATTTT.

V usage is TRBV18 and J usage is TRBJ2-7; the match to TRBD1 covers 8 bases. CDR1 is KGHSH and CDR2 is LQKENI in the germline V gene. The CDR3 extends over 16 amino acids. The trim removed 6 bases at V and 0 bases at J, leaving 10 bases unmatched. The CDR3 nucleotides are TGTGCCAGCTCTCCCGGACAGGGCGCTAGCTCCTACGAGCAGTACTTC. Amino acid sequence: CASSPGQGASSYEQYF.

The CDR3 nucleotides read TGTGCCAGCAGCTCCACAGTCCAGGGGGCTGCAGATACGCAGTATTTT. Translated: CASSSTVQGAADTQYF. The genes are TRBV7-8 and TRBJ2-3; 8 bases match TRBD1. The CDR3 is made up of 16 amino acids. V was pared by 4 bases and J by 4 bases, with 10 bases of the junction left unmatched. Germline CDR1 reads SGHVS; CDR2 reads FQNEAQ.

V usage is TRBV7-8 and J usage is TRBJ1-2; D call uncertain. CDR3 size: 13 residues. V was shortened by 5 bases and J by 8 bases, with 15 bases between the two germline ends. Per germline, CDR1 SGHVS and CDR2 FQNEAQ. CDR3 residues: CASSPLRFYGYTF. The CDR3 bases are TGTGCCAGCAGCCCCCTCCGGTTTTACGGCTACACCTTC.

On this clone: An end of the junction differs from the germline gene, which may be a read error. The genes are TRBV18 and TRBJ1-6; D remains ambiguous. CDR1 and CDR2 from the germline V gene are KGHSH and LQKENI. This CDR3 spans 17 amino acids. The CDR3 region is CASSPVVQSSYNPPLHF. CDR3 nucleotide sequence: TGTGCCAGCTCACCAGTGGTACAGAGCTCCTATAATCCACCCCTCCACTTT. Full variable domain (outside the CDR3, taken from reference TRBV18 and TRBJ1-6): NAGVMQNPRHLVRRRGQEARLRCSPMKGHSHVYWYRQLPEEGLKFMVYLQKENIIDESGMPKERFSAEFPKEGPSILRIQQVVRGDSAAYFCASSPVVQSSYNPPLHFGNGTRLTVT.

CDR3 in DNA: TGCAGCGTCGACAGGGGAGAGGGTGGCTACACCTTC. Translation gives CSVDRGEGGYTF. This chain joins TRBV29-1 and TRBJ1-2; 8 bases are shared with TRBD1. The CDR3 runs to 12 residues. Germline V CDR1 and CDR2: SQVTM, ANQGSEA. The trim removed 6 bases at V and 7 bases at J, leaving 7 bases unmatched. Based on the CDR3 plus reference TRBV29-1 and TRBJ1-2, the full variable domain is SAVISQKPSRDICQRGTSLTIQCQVDSQVTMMFWYRQQPGQSLTLIATANQGSEATYESGFVIDKFPISRPNLTFSTLTVSNMSPEDSSIYLCSVDRGEGGYTFGSGTRLTVV.

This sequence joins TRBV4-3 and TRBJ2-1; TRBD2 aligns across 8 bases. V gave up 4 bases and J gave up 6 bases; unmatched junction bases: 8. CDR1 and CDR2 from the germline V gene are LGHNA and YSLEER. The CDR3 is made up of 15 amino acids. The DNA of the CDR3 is TGCGCCAGCAGCCCCTCGGGGGGGGTTGGCAATGAGCAGTTCTTC. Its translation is CASSPSGGVGNEQFF.

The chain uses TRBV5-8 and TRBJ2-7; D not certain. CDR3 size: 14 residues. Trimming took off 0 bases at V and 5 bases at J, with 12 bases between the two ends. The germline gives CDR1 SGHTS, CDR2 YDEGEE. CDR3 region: CASSLGVKADEQYF. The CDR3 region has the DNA TGTGCCAGCAGCTTGGGAGTCAAGGCGGACGAGCAGTACTTC. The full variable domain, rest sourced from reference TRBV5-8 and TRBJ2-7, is EAGVTQSPTHLIKTRGQQATLRCSPISGHTSVYWYQQALGLGLQFLLWYDEGEERNRGNFPPRFSGRQFPNYSSELNVNALELEDSALYLCASSLGVKADEQYFGPGTRLTVT.

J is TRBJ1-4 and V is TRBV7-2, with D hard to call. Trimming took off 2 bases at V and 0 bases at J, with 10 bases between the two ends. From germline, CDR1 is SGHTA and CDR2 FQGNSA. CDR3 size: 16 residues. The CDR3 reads CASSLSTGATNEKLFF. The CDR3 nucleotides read TGTGCCAGCAGCTTAAGTACGGGAGCAACTAATGAAAAACTGTTTTTT.

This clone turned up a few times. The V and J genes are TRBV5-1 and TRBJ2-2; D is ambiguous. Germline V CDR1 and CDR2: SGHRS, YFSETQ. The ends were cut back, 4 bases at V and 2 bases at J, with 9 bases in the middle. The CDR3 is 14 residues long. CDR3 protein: CASSLPPNTGELFF. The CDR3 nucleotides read TGCGCCAGCAGCCTCCCTCCCAACACCGGGGAGCTGTTTTTT.

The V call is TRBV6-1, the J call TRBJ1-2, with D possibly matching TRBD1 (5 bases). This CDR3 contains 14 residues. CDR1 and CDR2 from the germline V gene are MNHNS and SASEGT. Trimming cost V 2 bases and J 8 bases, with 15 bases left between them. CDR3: CASSEFIGGWGYTF. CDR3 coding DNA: TGTGCCAGCAGTGAATTTATCGGGGGTTGGGGCTACACCTTC.